These 2 T cell receptor beta chains share one sample of origin, sequenced in a study of CD8+CD57+ T cells in acquired aplastic anemia. The study profiled TCR beta VDJ and CDR3 using genomic DNA as template. TCRdb re-analysed the reads in MiXCR, keeping a single row per CDR3 protein. The top ten hold approximately 16% of the sample, which has about 190,000 distinct CDR3 sequences, around 50% seen once. Sequenced sample: sorted CD4+, CD8+, or CD8+CD57+ T cells (not recorded which) from PBMCs. The receptor set was obtained from a human donor in good health, serving as a control.

The genes are TRBV7-3 and TRBJ2-3; D unclear. Germline V gives CDR1 SGHTA, CDR2 FQGTGA. Trimming took 4 bases from V and 5 from J, leaving 10 bases between them. The CDR3 extends over 13 amino acids. CDR3: CASSSFPQDTQYF. CDR3 sequence (DNA): TGTGCCAGCAGCTCGTTCCCACAAGATACGCAGTATTTT.

This clonotype was observed many times. This chain joins TRBV28 and TRBJ1-6, with D maybe TRBD1 (6 bases). The germline V gene has CDR1 MDHEN and CDR2 SYDVKM. Trimming took 6 bases from V and 2 from J, leaving 17 bases between them. The CDR3 covers 17 residues. CDR3 loop: CASSPPGTRAYNSPLHF. The CDR3 DNA reads TGTGCCAGCAGCCCACCAGGGACAAGGGCCTATAATTCACCCCTCCACTTT.